A single sample is the source of the 7 T cell receptor beta chains below, sequenced in a study of blood T cell repertoires in COVID-19 (dated by TCRdb to the early 2020s). Library construction relied on the immunoSEQ multiplex PCR assay. TCRdb limited this immuneACCESS table to in-frame rearrangements with V and J called. A share of clones is missing; checked studies link under half to unresolved V genes, and the rest is unexplained. Counted in this sample were about 240,000 clones; over 75% of them appeared once. The top ten constitute about 2% of the sample. Material: peripheral blood. All receptors derive from a man aged 25 to 40 who had recovered from COVID-19.

This clone was picked up a small number of times. The V gene is TRBV12-5, the J gene TRBJ2-2; D not resolved. V was cut by 3 bases and J by 0 bases, with 2 bases left in between. This CDR3 is built from 13 residues. Germline V gene lookup returns CDR1 LGHNT and CDR2 FRNRAP. CDR3 sequence reads: CASGFTNTGELFF. CDR3 nucleotides: TGTGCTAGTGGTTTTACGAACACCGGGGAGCTGTTTTTT. Using reference TRBV12-5 and TRBJ2-2 for the parts outside the CDR3, the full variable domain is DARVTQTPRHKVTEMGQEVTMRCQPILGHNTVFWYRQTMMQGLELLAYFRNRAPLDDSGMPKDRFSAEMPDATLATLKIQPSEPRDSAVYFCASGFTNTGELFFGEGSRLTVL.

The V gene is TRBV18, the J gene TRBJ2-3, with a possible D match to TRBD2 (6 bases). In germline, CDR1 is KGHSH, CDR2 LQKENI. CDR3 length: 14 residues. Trimming shortened V by 9 bases and J by 2 bases, and 15 bases separated the two germline ends. In nucleotides, the CDR3 is TGTGCCAGTTGGAGGGAGACAGTCACAGATACGCAGTATTTT. Protein product: CASWRETVTDTQYF.

The CDR3 region has the DNA TGTGCCAGCAGTAAGGCGGGGCCTGTGGCCGAGCAGTACGTC. It codes for CASSKAGPVAEQYV. The rearrangement uses TRBV28 and TRBJ2-7; possible D gene TRBD2, 6 bases. The CDR3 extends over 14 amino acids. V was cut by 5 bases and J by 6 bases, with 17 bases left in between. Germline V gives CDR1 MDHEN, CDR2 SYDVKM.

This chain links TRBV2 with TRBJ2-7; 10 bases are a match to TRBD1. The germline gives CDR1 SNHLY, CDR2 FYNNEI. The CDR3 length is 14 residues. Trimming removed 3 bases from V and 1 base from J; junction bases left unmatched: 0. Here the CDR3 reads CASSEDRGSYEQYF. The CDR3 nucleotides read TGTGCCAGCAGTGAGGACAGGGGGTCCTACGAGCAGTACTTC.

The chain employs TRBV6-5 and TRBJ2-7; D remains ambiguous. The germline V and J ends were trimmed by 8 bases and 1 base, with 12 bases remaining between them. Germline-derived CDR1 and CDR2 are MNHEY and SVGAGI. This CDR3 spans 13 amino acids. The CDR3 spells CASREPGSYEQYF. CDR3 sequence (DNA): TGTGCCAGCCGAGAGCCGGGTTCCTACGAGCAGTACTTC.

V is TRBV11-2 and J is TRBJ2-5; TRBD2 matches at 7 bases. Germline lookup yields CDR1 SGHAT and CDR2 FQNNGV. The CDR3 length is 13 residues. The junction had 8 bases not matched to a gene; V was cut back by 8 bases and J by 5 bases. The CDR3 DNA reads as TGTGCCAGCCGCGGATGGCGGGAGGAGACCCAGTACTTC. This translates into CASRGWREETQYF.

The V call is TRBV6-5, the J call TRBJ1-2, with D unclear. The germline gives CDR1 MNHEY, CDR2 SVGAGI. Trimming left V 10 bases short and J 7 bases short, with 19 bases between. This CDR3 spans 13 amino acids. The CDR3 DNA reads TGTGCCACCGGAGGGTCTAAGCCCTCTGGCTACACCTTC. This translates into CATGGSKPSGYTF.